A single sample gave rise to the 20 T cell receptor beta chains below, sequenced in a study of regulatory T cells in long-lasting Graves disease (dated by TCRdb to about 2021). This sample's time point label indicates: newly diagnosed GD, antithyroid drugs for less than 3 months. RNA was extracted from PBMCs in TRIzol for both TCR sequencing and RNA sequencing. The method behind the library was multiplex PCR. The instrument given in TCRdb is Illumina HiSeq 4000. TCR beta libraries were built with iRepertoire HTBI primers and Arm-PCR amplification of CDR3 regions. Using fastp at Q25 and MiXCR, TCRdb reprocessed the public reads and kept productive beta chains. Rows merge per CDR3 protein into single entries with the most common DNA and genes. The sample table lists roughly 500,000 distinct CDR3 sequences, roughly 13% of them with a count of one. The top ten hold roughly a tenth of the sample. This sample also belongs to another study, concerning T cells in Graves' hyperthyroidism and ophthalmopathy.

Source: peripheral blood mononuclear cells (PBMCs), taken at new diagnosis, from a patient treated with antithyroid drugs. The receptors stem from a man aged 30 to 39 with Graves disease. Donor details come from another sample of the same person, matched by shared clones.

In its sample, this clonotype was seen a few times. This chain joins TRBV7-3 and TRBJ2-5, with a possible D match to TRBD2 (5 bases). This CDR3 spans 14 amino acids. Germline V gene sequence: CDR1 SGHTA, CDR2 FQGTGA. The germline V and J ends were trimmed by 5 bases and 9 bases, with 19 bases remaining between them. The CDR3 is CASSENEVRAAQYF. The CDR3 DNA reads TGTGCCAGCAGCGAAAATGAGGTCCGAGCGGCCCAGTACTTC. The full variable domain, in which reference TRBV7-3 and TRBJ2-5 provide the parts outside the CDR3, is GAGVSQTPSNKVTEKGKYVELRCDPISGHTALYWYRQSLGQGPEFLIYFQGTGAADDSGLPNDRFFAVRPEGSVSTLKIQRTERGDSAVYLCASSENEVRAAQYFGPGTRLLVL.

This clonotype was seen only once. A much more abundant neighbour one base away suggests this may be a read error. The chain employs TRBV30 and TRBJ2-3, with 9 bases lining up with TRBD2. CDR3 length: 14 amino acids. CDR1 is GTSNPN and CDR2 is SVGIG in the germline V gene (reference sequence). CDR3 nucleotides: TGTGCCTGGAATGGAGCGGGAGGCCCAGATACGCGGTATTTT. It translates to CAWNGAGGPDTRYF.

The chain recombines TRBV6-2 or TRBV6-3 with TRBJ2-3; 10 nucleotides line up with TRBD2. The CDR3 runs to 16 residues. J lost 4 bases, V lost 6 bases, and 10 bases had no gene match. CDR1 is MNHEY, CDR2 SVGEGT, per germline. Written as DNA, the CDR3 is TGTGCCAGCAGACCCCCTAGCGGGAGAGCCGCAGATACGCAGTATTTT. It encodes CASRPPSGRAADTQYF.

This clonotype came up a few times. The CDR3, as DNA: TGCAGTGCTAGAGGAGGTGGGACTAGCGGGAGCAATGAGCAGTTCTTC. Protein sequence: CSARGGGTSGSNEQFF. The V call is TRBV20-1, the J call TRBJ2-1, with 14 positions matching TRBD2. Germline trimming cut 1 base from V and 6 bases from J; bases unmatched to any gene: 5. This CDR3 is 16 amino acids long. Germline CDR1 is DFQATT and CDR2 is SNEGSKA (reference sequence).

This clonotype was seen at least ten times. This chain uses TRBV18 with TRBJ2-7; no clear D gene. The germline V gene has CDR1 KGHSH and CDR2 LQKENI. This CDR3 spans 15 amino acids. The V end was cut by 6 bases, the J end by 3 bases, with 18 bases between. This CDR3 reads CASSPTSQGGYEQYF. In DNA, the CDR3 is TGTGCCAGCTCCCCTACCTCCCAAGGCGGCTACGAGCAGTACTTC.

This clonotype was counted only a few times. The V gene is TRBV24-1, the J gene TRBJ2-1; 7 nucleotides agree with TRBD2. The length of the CDR3 is 14 residues. With V trimmed by 1 base and J by 6 bases, 2 bases remained unmatched. In germline, CDR1 is KGHDR, CDR2 SFDVKD. CDR3 nucleotides: TGTGCCACCAGTGATTTCGGGAGGACCAATGAGCAGTTCTTC. Protein product: CATSDFGRTNEQFF.

The chain joins TRBV20-1 to TRBJ2-6; D is unclear. Deletions cut 6 bases from V and 4 bases from J, with 13 bases between. CDR3 length: 14 amino acids. Looked up from germline, CDR1 is DFQATT and CDR2 is SNEGSKA (reference sequence). CDR3 region: CSARMLSGANVLTF. The CDR3 coding sequence is TGCAGTGCCCGCATGCTGTCGGGGGCCAACGTCCTGACTTTC.

This clonotype was recorded many times. The chain recombines TRBV12-3 or TRBV12-4 with TRBJ2-1; D gene unclear. Trimming cost V 10 bases and J 5 bases, with 12 bases left between them. This CDR3 contains 12 residues. DNA of the CDR3: TGTGCCACCCTACCTGGTAACAATGAGCAGTTCTTC. Its translation: CATLPGNNEQFF.

This clonotype was counted ten times or more. The rearrangement joins TRBV24-1 to TRBJ2-4; D is tentatively TRBD1 or TRBD2 (6 bases each). The V end lost 4 bases, the J end lost 7 bases, and 13 bases lay between the germline ends. This CDR3 has 14 amino acids. Per germline, CDR1 KGHDR and CDR2 SFDVKD. The CDR3 DNA is TGTGCCACCAGTGACCACAGGGAGGTGAACATTCAGTACTTC. Translation gives CATSDHREVNIQYF.

This clonotype was counted at least ten times. The V gene is TRBV29-1, the J gene TRBJ1-5; TRBD1 aligns across 9 bases. The trim removed 1 base at V and 8 bases at J, leaving 0 bases unmatched. Germline-derived CDR1 and CDR2 are SQVTM and ANQGSEA. CDR3 length equals 12 residues. CDR3 residues: CSVEGQGEPQHF. The DNA of the CDR3 is TGCAGCGTTGAAGGACAGGGGGAGCCCCAGCATTTT. Supplemented by reference TRBV29-1 and TRBJ1-5, the full variable domain reads SAVISQKPSRDICQRGTSLTIQCQVDSQVTMMFWYRQQPGQSLTLIATANQGSEATYESGFVIDKFPISRPNLTFSTLTVSNMSPEDSSIYLCSVEGQGEPQHFGDGTRLSIL.

The chain recombines TRBV20-1 with TRBJ2-1, with 8 bases fitting TRBD2. The CDR3 length is 13 residues. The germline gives CDR1 DFQATT, CDR2 SNEGSKA (reference sequence). Unmatched junction bases numbered 5, after V lost 6 bases and J lost 4 bases. CDR3 residues: CSALAEIYNEQFF. CDR3 DNA sequence: TGCAGTGCACTAGCGGAGATTTACAATGAGCAGTTCTTC.

This clonotype occurred many times. This CDR3 is CSARGTSGLLMNEQFF. The DNA of the CDR3 is TGCAGTGCTAGAGGGACTAGCGGGTTGTTAATGAATGAGCAGTTCTTC. V usage is TRBV20-1 and J usage is TRBJ2-1, with 11 bases matching TRBD2. J was trimmed by 7 bases and V by 1 base; bases with no gene match: 9. The CDR3 runs 16 residues. The germline CDR1 and CDR2 sequences are DFQATT and SNEGSKA (reference sequence).

This clonotype has ten or more counts. The rearrangement uses TRBV6-9 and TRBJ1-3; possibly TRBD1 for D (5 bases). The germline V gene encodes CDR1 MNHGY and CDR2 SVAAGI. This CDR3 spans 17 amino acids. Trimming shortened V by 3 bases and J by 0 bases, and 15 bases separated the two germline ends. The DNA of the CDR3 is TGTGCCAGCAGTTACTCCTCCACAGGAAACTCTGGAAACACCATATATTTT. Translation gives CASSYSSTGNSGNTIYF.

The chain uses TRBV29-1 and TRBJ2-1, with D possibly TRBD1 on 5 matching bases. The V and J ends lost 7 bases and 4 bases respectively, with 17 bases between them. Germline V gives CDR1 SQVTM, CDR2 ANQGSEA. The CDR3 spans 14 residues. The CDR3 protein is CSGITGSFYNEQFF. The CDR3 bases are TGCAGCGGGATTACAGGAAGCTTTTACAATGAGCAGTTCTTC.

As to this clonotype: This may be a read error, as it is one base from a much larger clone. The rearrangement uses TRBV6-2 or TRBV6-3 and TRBJ2-1; 10 bases align to TRBD2. Germline assignment: CDR1 MNHEY and CDR2 SVGEGT. The CDR3 spans 15 residues. DNA for the CDR3: TGTGCCAGCAGTTACGGGAGCGGGAGGGCCGATGAGCAGCTCTTC. The encoded protein is CASSYGSGRADEQLF.

This clonotype was recorded at least ten times. The J gene is TRBJ2-5, the V gene TRBV28, with D perhaps given as TRBD1 or TRBD2 (6 bases each). In germline, CDR1 is MDHEN, CDR2 SYDVKM. The CDR3 is 16 amino acids. Trimming removed 7 bases at V and 5 bases at J, with 23 bases between. The CDR3 sequence is CASNHPGGASGETQYF. CDR3 bases: TGTGCCAGCAACCACCCCGGGGGCGCATCCGGCGAGACCCAGTACTTC.

The sample holds a few counts of this clonotype. V usage is TRBV30 and J usage is TRBJ2-1, with 7 bases lining up with TRBD2. The CDR3 is 14 residues long. The germline V gene encodes CDR1 GTSNPN and CDR2 SVGIG (reference sequence). V was clipped by 4 bases and J by 0 bases; unmatched bases: 3. DNA for the CDR3: TGTGCCTGGAACGGCGGGAGCTCCTACAATGAGCAGTTCTTC. This sequence encodes CAWNGGSSYNEQFF. Full variable domain (outside the CDR3, taken from reference TRBV30 and TRBJ2-1): SQTIHQWPATLVQPVGSPLSLECTVEGTSNPNLYWYRQAAGRGLQLLFYSVGIGQISSEVPQNLSASRPQDRQFILSSKKLLLSDSGFYLCAWNGGSSYNEQFFGPGTRLTVL.

This clonotype has a handful of counts. This chain links TRBV24-1 with TRBJ2-5; 10 nucleotides agree with TRBD2. Germline V gene data show CDR1 as KGHDR and CDR2 as SFDVKD. This CDR3 contains 16 residues. V was pared by 3 bases and J by 2 bases, with 5 bases of the junction left unmatched. CDR3 sequence (DNA): TGTGCCACCAGTGATCCACAAGCGGGAGGGCAAGAGACCCAGTACTTC. As protein: CATSDPQAGGQETQYF.

In its sample, this clonotype was seen many times. The V and J genes are TRBV29-1 and TRBJ1-1, with D uncertain. The V end lost 7 bases, the J end lost 1 base, and 13 bases lay between the germline ends. From germline, CDR1 is SQVTM and CDR2 ANQGSEA. The CDR3 runs 13 residues. The CDR3 region is CSAKGAENTEAFF. Here the CDR3 DNA reads TGCAGCGCAAAAGGCGCGGAGAACACTGAAGCTTTCTTT.

As for this clonotype: The germline gene is not matched at one end of the junction; a read error may be the cause. The V call is TRBV15, the J call TRBJ2-7, with D uncertain. CDR3 length equals 12 residues. In germline, CDR1 is LNHNV, CDR2 YYDKDF (reference sequence). The CDR3 DNA reads TGTGCCACCAGCACCGCCTCCAACGAGCAGTACTTC. Encoded protein: CATSTASNEQYF.